These T cell receptor beta chains were read from a single sample in a study of T cell repertoires in cytomegalovirus infection. TCRdb reprocessed the reads via MiXCR and lists one record per CDR3 protein. The sample lists approximately 500,000 distinct CDR3 sequences; 15% to 20% were seen once. Sequencing input: CD8+ T cells from PBMCs. These receptors were obtained from a human donor in good health (CMV status not recorded). Some clones in this sample may be carry-over from other donors' samples. The CDR3 runs from the conserved cysteine through the conserved F or W. The D gene is left open where the match is weak. The size entry is marked missing in some rows and otherwise reads once, few, many or a size class.

NA	many	TRBV7-9	TRBJ2-1	CALVAYNEQFF	TGTGCCCTAGTCGCCTACAATGAGCAGTTCTTC
NA	NA	TRBV24-1	TRBJ2-2	CATRGASGTGELFF	TGTGCCACCAGGGGGGCCTCGGGGACCGGGGAGCTGTTTTTT
NA	many	TRBV7-9	TRBJ1-4	CASSPTVTNEKLFF	TGTGCCAGCAGCCCGACAGTAACTAATGAAAAACTGTTTTTT
NA	NA	TRBV5-4	TRBJ1-1	CASRPGARTEAFF	TGTGCCAGCAGACCAGGGGCCCGCACTGAAGCTTTCTTT
TRBD1	many	TRBV7-2	TRBJ2-7	CASRFRDRGLYEQYF	TGTGCCAGCAGGTTTCGGGACAGGGGGCTCTACGAGCAGTACTTC
NA	few	TRBV29-1	TRBJ2-7	CSVGSARRQYF	TGCAGCGTCGGTTCGGCCCGGCGGCAGTACTTC
NA	NA	TRBV28	TRBJ2-1	CAWSGTSGNEQFF	TGTGCCTGGTCCGGGACCAGCGGCAATGAGCAGTTCTTC
NA	few	TRBV4-1	TRBJ1-1	CASSPRAVNTEAFF	TGCGCCAGCAGCCCCCGGGCGGTGAACACTGAAGCTTTCTTT
NA	few	TRBV5-5	TRBJ2-3	CASSFVPGGSTDTQYF	TGTGCCAGCAGCTTTGTGCCCGGCGGGAGCACAGATACGCAGTATTTT
TRBD1	few	TRBV2	TRBJ2-1	CASGQGLRNEQFF	TGTGCCTCGGGACAGGGCCTCCGGAATGAGCAGTTCTTC
NA	few	TRBV3-1	TRBJ1-1	CASSQPAGFRNTEAFF	TGTGCCAGCAGCCAACCTGCAGGGTTCAGGAACACTGAAGCTTTCTTT
NA	NA	TRBV6-6	TRBJ1-2	CASSGRDLYGYTF	TGTGCCAGCAGTGGCCGGGACCTCTATGGCTACACCTTC
NA	many	TRBV12-3/TRBV12-4	TRBJ1-3	CASGSGGTGNTIYF	TGTGCCAGCGGGTCGGGGGGGACTGGAAACACCATATATTTT
NA	NA	TRBV4-1	TRBJ2-1	CASSQGGAGYNEQFF	TGCGCCAGCAGCCAAGGCGGGGCAGGGTACAATGAGCAGTTCTTC
TRBD2	many	TRBV28	TRBJ2-3	CASSPLRTSGGLTDTQYF	TGTGCCAGCAGTCCTCTCCGGACTAGCGGGGGGCTCACAGATACGCAGTATTTT
TRBD1	many	TRBV7-3	TRBJ1-5	CASSPGTDRRNQPQHF	TGTGCCAGCAGCCCAGGGACAGACCGTCGCAATCAGCCCCAGCATTTT
TRBD2	many	TRBV6-4	TRBJ2-1	CASSGTSGSSYNEQFF	TGTGCCAGCAGTGGGACTAGCGGTAGCTCCTACAATGAGCAGTTCTTC
NA	NA	TRBV9	TRBJ1-1	CASSVGSLNTEAFF	TGTGCCAGCAGCGTAGGATCCCTGAACACTGAAGCTTTCTTT
NA	many	TRBV7-6	TRBJ1-1	CASSFPGGNEAFF	TGTGCCAGCAGCTTCCCAGGAGGGAATGAAGCTTTCTTT
TRBD2	NA	TRBV11-3	TRBJ2-1	CASSGGLAGDYNEQFF	TGTGCCAGCAGCGGGGGACTAGCGGGTGACTACAATGAGCAGTTCTTC
TRBD2	many	TRBV4-1	TRBJ2-1	CASSQPEGLANRNEQFF	TGCGCCAGCAGCCAACCAGAGGGACTAGCGAATAGAAATGAGCAGTTCTTC